The present entry profiles one TCR beta chain with its context. As yet, its antigen is unknown. These data come from a study of long-term antiretroviral therapy in people with HIV. Study as a whole: Specimens dating back about a decade before the 2015 immediate-ART recommendation are the oldest included.

Study-level findings and limits: Compared with controls, HIV repertoires showed narrower CDR3 length ranges.

Survey-level immunoSEQ v3.0 assays were run. In sequencing, about 40,000-55,000 T-cell genomes per sample were targeted. Measured with immunoSEQ multiplex PCR; TCRdb has only the in-frame clones, and not every one. Found here are tens of thousands of clones, more than 85% of them singletons; the top ten hold 0.9% to 1.2%. This CDR3 spans 14 amino acids. CDR1 and CDR2 from the germline V gene are SEHNR and FQNEAQ (reference sequence). Trimming took 1 base from V and 5 from J, leaving 9 bases between them. Post-ART PBMC samples numbered at least two per donor, and pre-ART ones at least one. This TCR was recovered from a man aged 45-65 years with HIV. The chain links TRBV7-9 to TRBJ2-1; TRBD2 is a possible D gene (6 bases). Material: unsorted PBMCs, obtained 2 years after starting antiretroviral therapy. CDR3 in amino acids: CASSLGWTNNEQFF. The CDR3 DNA is TGTGCCAGCAGCTTAGGATGGACTAACAATGAGCAGTTCTTC.